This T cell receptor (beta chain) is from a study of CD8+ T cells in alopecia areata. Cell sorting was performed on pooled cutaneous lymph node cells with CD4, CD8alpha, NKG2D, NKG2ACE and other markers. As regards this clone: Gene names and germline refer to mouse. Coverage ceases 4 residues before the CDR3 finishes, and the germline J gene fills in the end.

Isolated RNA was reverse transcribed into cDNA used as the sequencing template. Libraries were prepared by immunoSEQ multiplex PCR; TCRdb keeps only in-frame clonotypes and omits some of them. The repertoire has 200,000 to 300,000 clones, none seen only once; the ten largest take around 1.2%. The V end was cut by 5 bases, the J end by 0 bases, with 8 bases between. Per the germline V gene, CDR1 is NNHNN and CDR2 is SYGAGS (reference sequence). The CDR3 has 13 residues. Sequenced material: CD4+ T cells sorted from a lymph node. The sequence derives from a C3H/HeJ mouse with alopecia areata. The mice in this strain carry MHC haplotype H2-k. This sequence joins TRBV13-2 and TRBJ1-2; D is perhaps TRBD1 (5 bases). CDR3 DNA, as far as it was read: TGTGCCAGCGGGACAGTTGCAAACTCC. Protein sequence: CASGTVANS. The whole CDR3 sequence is CASGTVANSDYTF.